This TCR beta chain comes out of a study of human T cells and chemical hapten exposure (dated by TCRdb to the early 2020s). Study-level background: For sensitization, 2% DPC in acetone was applied to a roughly 2 cm by roughly 2 cm area of upper inner arm skin. Weekly therapeutic DPC doses were additionally applied to the scalp of patients throughout the roughly 23-week study period. Patch testing was done on the upper back using Finn chambers containing 0.01% DPC, and results were scored after 6 days according to International Contact Dermatitis Research Group standards. The patient cohort, mostly female, included alopecia areata with under or over 50% scalp involvement, alopecia totalis and alopecia universalis. Libraries were pooled for sequencing, and per-sample TCR yields varied mainly because of small differences in library volumes within the pool. In alopecia patients, the study followed how the peripheral blood TCR repertoire changed in vivo over primary and secondary sensitization to diphenylcyclopropenone (DPC), a hapten. Blood was sampled from patients pre-sensitization (week 0) and at 2, 6 and about 24 weeks after DPC sensitization. Twenty-nine alopecia patients provided blood for TCR sequencing at one to four time points (pre-sensitization, 2, 6 and 24 weeks). What the authors observed across the whole study: Significantly more large CDR3 similarity clusters were formed by expanded TCRs than by pre-sensitization or healthy control sets, consistent with antigen-driven responses. Repeated subsampling changed both the strength of the expansion versus patch-test correlation and the threshold at which the correlation became significant. No change with DPC sensitization was found in the number of TCRs above 1 in 1000 frequency, and no evidence of global repertoire structure alterations was found. All patients had alopecia, a presumed autoimmune disease, so their immune response might differ from that of healthy individuals. Patch test score correlated positively with the number of PT1 expanded TCRs, reaching significance at thresholds 8, 16 and 32 but not at 4.

This clonotype was found a few times. There is no known antigen for this receptor. No base quality information exists; no much larger clone differs at one position. V ends up 7 bases short and J 9 bases short, with an unmatched junction base count of 5. From a lookup of the germline V gene, CDR1 and CDR2 are SNHLY and FYNNEI. Reading from cysteine to phenylalanine, the CDR3 counts 12 amino acids. Only CDR3 DNA is held: 36 bases, read in frame from base 1. What the time point label conveys for this sample: patch test 2, 6 weeks after DPC sensitization. In light of the paper, this sample's treatment or condition label describes: therapeutic diphenylcyclopropenone sensitization with weekly scalp DPC. Blood at each patch-test visit was drawn before the patch test was applied. Patients were considered eligible if aged 18 to 70, diagnosed with alopecia and deemed suitable for DPC therapy, and patients were excluded if pregnant. Total RNA was isolated from unfractionated whole blood collected in Tempus Blood RNA tubes.

Receptors were amplified or captured by RACE. Sequencing used a NextSeq 500. During library preparation, unique molecular identifiers were attached to individual cDNA molecules so that TCRs could be counted quantitatively and reproducibly. From each blood RNA sample, both TCR alpha and TCR beta chains were sequenced. As for the authors' bioinformatics: Samples had a median of around 92,000 TCRs, with a range from roughly 23,224 to 750,000. V, J and CDR3 annotation of the TCR reads was performed with the Decombinator software suite. To make PS versus PT1 abundance plots, every sample was subsampled to the same number of TCRs (28,000). TCRs were defined as expanded if absent before sensitization and observed at least eight times at the 2-week time point. TCRdb took the public reads, trimmed them with fastp at Q25, ran MiXCR for clone calling and kept in-frame beta chains. Here each entry gathers all rows of one CDR3 protein and keeps the most common genes and DNA. The V and J calls were not made by the authors but by TCRdb's processing. The table for this sample lists about 80,000 distinct CDR3 sequences; about 10% of them were counted only once. Of the sample, 2.5% is held by the ten largest clones.

The input for sequencing was whole blood, taken in connection with sensitization to the hapten diphenylcyclopropenone (DPC). The rearranged chain carries TRBV2 and TRBJ2-3, with 9 bases in between that match TRBD2. This sequence was found in a woman under 40 with alopecia areata. Some clones in this sample may be carry-over from other donors' samples. The nucleotides are TGTGCCAGCACCCCTAGCGGGGAGACGCAGTATTTT. It encodes CASTPSGETQYF.